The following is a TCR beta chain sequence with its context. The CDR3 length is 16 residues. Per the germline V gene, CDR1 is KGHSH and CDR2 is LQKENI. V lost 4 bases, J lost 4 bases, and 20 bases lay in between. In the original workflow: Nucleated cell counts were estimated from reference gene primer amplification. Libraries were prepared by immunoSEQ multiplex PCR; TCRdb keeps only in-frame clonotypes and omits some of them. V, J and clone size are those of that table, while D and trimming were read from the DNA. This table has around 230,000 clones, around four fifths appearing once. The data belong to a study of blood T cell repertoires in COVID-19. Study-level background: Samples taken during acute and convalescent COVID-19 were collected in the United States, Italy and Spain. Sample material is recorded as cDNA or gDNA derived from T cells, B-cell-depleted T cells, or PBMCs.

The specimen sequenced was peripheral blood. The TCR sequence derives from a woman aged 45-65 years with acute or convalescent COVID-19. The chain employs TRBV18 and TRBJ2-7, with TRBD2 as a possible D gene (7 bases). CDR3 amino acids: CASSLLGGGDWYEQYF. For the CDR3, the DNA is TGTGCCAGCTCACTCTTGGGAGGGGGAGATTGGTACGAGCAGTACTTC.